The sequence of this TCR beta chain was determined in a study of T cells in Graves' hyperthyroidism and ophthalmopathy. Study results and caveats: Most clonotypes that expanded in the thyroid above 0.001 also showed up in blood. Separating ophthalmopathy from stable hyperthyroidism was achieved by a 13 V-J model.

Lactation, pregnancy, other autoimmune disease or uncontrolled infection led to exclusion of patients. Amplified TCR beta CDR3 regions derived from RNA transcripts. When the TCR CDR3 underwent first-round RT-PCR, the HTBI primer set was used. TCRdb reprocessed the multiplex PCR reads via MiXCR and lists one record per CDR3 protein. Of 350,000 to 450,000 distinct CDR3 sequences in the sample, roughly 15% were seen once. This clonotype was detected ten times or more. Its specificity is unknown. This clonotype was sampled from a young woman with Graves' hyperthyroidism that later progressed to Graves' ophthalmopathy. Sequenced sample: blood.

CDR3 residues: CASSQAGANTEAFF. The CDR3 DNA reads as TGCGCCAGCAGCCAAGCTGGGGCAAACACTGAAGCTTTCTTT. The chain joins TRBV4-1 to TRBJ1-1; a weak D match, TRBD1 (5 bases). V lost 1 base to trimming and J lost 2 bases, with 8 bases between them. CDR1 and CDR2 from the germline V gene are MGHRA and YSYEKL. CDR3 length equals 14 residues.